This record looks at one T cell receptor beta chain sequence and its context. This sample was taken from a study of T cells expressing NK-cell markers. Background on the study: Sorted CD3+CD56+NKG2C+, CD3+CD56+NKG2C- and CD3+CD56-NKG2C+ T-cell subsets were beta-chain profiled.

This CDR3 is 15 amino acids long. Germline values: CDR1 MNHNS, CDR2 SASEGT. Making the TCR beta cDNA relied on 5'RACE template switching with UMIs. From its re-call of the 5' RACE reads, TCRdb lists each CDR3 protein once, without DNA. The table counts more than 90,000 distinct CDR3 sequences; about a fifth lies in the top ten. The material sequenced was blood T cells: a sorted CD56 or NKG2C T cell subset, CD4+ or CD8+ T cells, or bulk PBMC T cells (not recorded which). The sequence derives from a woman between 18 and 75 years old in good health. The chain has TRBV6-1 and TRBJ2-7; the D call of TRBD2 rests on TCRdb alone, since no DNA is present to check it. CDR3 protein: CASRHYTGVGPEQYF.